This TCR beta chain is from a study of shared clonotypes between healthy human individuals. Overall study findings and caveats: In general, naive subsets displayed greater estimated richness than memory subsets did. Only blood underwent sampling, and tissue repertoires likely differ.

The CDR3 consists of 13 residues. CDR1 is MNHNS, CDR2 SASEGT, per germline. The V end was cut by 10 bases, the J end by 7 bases, with 20 bases between. Evenly divided among several immunoSEQ plates was the genomic DNA of each subset. Data came from immunoSEQ multiplex PCR; TCRdb stores just in-frame clones and leaves some out. The sample lists roughly 2,500,000 clones, approximately 94% seen once, with 0.36% in the top ten. In regard to this clone: Its antigen remains unknown.

The chain uses TRBV6-1 and TRBJ2-7; TRBD2 might be the D (5 bases). The material sequenced was naive CD4+ T cells from PBMCs. Subset given: CD45RA+ positively selected. This TCR derives from a man younger than 35 in good health. Some clones in this sample may be carry-over from other donors' samples. The CDR3 region is CATNYGLTGEQYF. For the CDR3, the DNA is TGTGCCACCAATTATGGACTCACGGGGGAGCAGTACTTC.